This T cell receptor beta chain was obtained from a study of T cells in tuberculosis. Generated by immunoSEQ multiplex PCR, the TCRdb table keeps only in-frame clones and is missing some. The sample has about 54,000 clones; roughly 90% are singletons. Thawed, overnight-rested PBMC were stained with GMM-loaded CD1B tetramer, viability dye and anti-CD3, then sorted. CD1B tetramers were loaded with Rhodococcus equi-derived C32 glucose monomycolate. V lost 3 bases to trimming and J lost 9 bases; unmatched junction nucleotides: 4. Germline CDR1 SGHDT, CDR2 YYEEEE. The CDR3 loop spans 12 amino acids. This receptor was identified in an adult woman with latent tuberculosis. Sequencing was done on a sample of CD1b-GMM tetramer-negative cells sorted from PBMCs. The chain is built from TRBV5-6 and TRBJ2-3; TRBD2 matches at 7 bases. This CDR3 is CASSYGTKTQYF. CDR3 in DNA: TGTGCCAGCAGCTACGGGACTAAAACGCAGTATTTT.